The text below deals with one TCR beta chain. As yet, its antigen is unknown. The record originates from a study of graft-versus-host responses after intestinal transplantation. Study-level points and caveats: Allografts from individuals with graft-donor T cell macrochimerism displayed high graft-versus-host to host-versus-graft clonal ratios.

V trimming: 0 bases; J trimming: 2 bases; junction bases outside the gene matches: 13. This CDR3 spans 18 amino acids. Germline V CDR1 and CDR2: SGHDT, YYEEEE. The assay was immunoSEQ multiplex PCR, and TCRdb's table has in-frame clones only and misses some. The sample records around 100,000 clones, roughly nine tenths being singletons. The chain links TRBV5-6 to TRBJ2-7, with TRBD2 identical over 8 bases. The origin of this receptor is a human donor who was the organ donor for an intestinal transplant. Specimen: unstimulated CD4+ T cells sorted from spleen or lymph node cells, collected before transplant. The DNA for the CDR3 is TGTGCCAGCAGCTTGGACGGTAGCGGGACCTGGAGGCCCTACGAGCAGTACTTC. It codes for CASSLDGSGTWRPYEQYF. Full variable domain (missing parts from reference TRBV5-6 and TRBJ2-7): DAGVTQSPTHLIKTRGQQVTLRCSPKSGHDTVSWYQQALGQGPQFIFQYYEEEERQRGNFPDRFSGHQFPNYSSELNVNALLLGDSALYLCASSLDGSGTWRPYEQYFGPGTRLTVT.